This T cell receptor (beta chain) was observed in a study of glioma-infiltrating T cells. Trimming cost V 1 base and J 4 bases, with 8 bases left between them. This CDR3 contains 15 residues. Germline V gives CDR1 LGHNA, CDR2 YSLEER. Using RNA template, CDR3s of TCR alpha and beta were amplified with iRepertoire arm-PCR. MiXCR, run by TCRdb on the multiplex PCR reads, gives a single entry per CDR3 protein. The data hold some 100,000 distinct CDR3 sequences, with around a quarter observed a single time. This clonotype showed up many times. The sequencing sample was made of glioma tissue, nonneoplastic brain tissue, or PBMCs (not recorded which). The clonotype originates from a human donor with low-grade glioma or glioblastoma, undergoing nonglioma brain surgery, or in good health (not recorded which). The chain carries TRBV4-3 and TRBJ1-6; no clear D gene. CDR3 residues: CASSQGAGYNSPLHF. The CDR3, as DNA: TGCGCCAGCAGCCAAGGGGCGGGGTATAATTCACCCCTCCACTTT.